The clone carrying this TCR beta chain was seen more than once but under ten times. Its antigen is unknown. PCR involved 60 Vbeta and 13 Jbeta primers. Sequenced by immunoSEQ multiplex PCR; TCRdb stores in-frame clones only, minus some. This sample has about 110,000 clones, with 69% found just once. This sample was taken from a study of cytomegalovirus exposure and HLA in healthy donors. The donors (healthy individuals) were bone marrow donors. Study results and caveats: What TCR beta sequences reportedly achieved was accurate prediction of HLA-A and HLA-B alleles in most subjects.

Germline V CDR1 and CDR2: LNHDA, SQIVND (reference sequence). The CDR3 runs 17 residues. The junction had 8 bases not matched to a gene; V was cut back by 5 bases and J by 0 bases. The chain combines TRBV19 with TRBJ1-5, with 9 bases lining up with TRBD1. Source material: PBMCs. The TCR originated in a man younger than 40 in good health and CMV-seronegative. CDR3 in amino acids: CASSSGGTGYSNQPQHF. CDR3 sequence (DNA): TGTGCCAGTAGTTCGGGCGGGACAGGGTATAGCAATCAGCCCCAGCATTTT. Using reference TRBV19 and TRBJ1-5 for the parts outside the CDR3, the full variable domain is DGGITQSPKYLFRKEGQNVTLSCEQNLNHDAMYWYRQDPGQGLRLIYYSQIVNDFQKGDIAEGYSVSREKKESFPLTVTSAQKNPTAFYLCASSSGGTGYSNQPQHFGDGTRLSIL.